These T cell receptor beta chains were read from a single sample in a study of CD8 T cells in ankylosing spondylitis. TCRdb used MiXCR to reprocess the 5' RACE reads, holding one entry per CDR3 protein. The sample carries 150,000 to 250,000 distinct CDR3 sequences, 9.5% to 15% recorded once. Sequencing was performed on blood, either unsorted or a sorted T cell fraction (not recorded which). These receptors were taken from a male donor with ankylosing spondylitis or in good health (not recorded which). Each CDR3 is given with its conserved first and last residue. A D gene is named only where the DNA matches it firmly. Only part of the rows carry a size: once, few, many, or a class if the clone is expanded.

j_call clone_size v_call d_call cdr3_nt cdr3_aa
TRBJ2-7 few TRBV29-1 NA TGCAGCGTTGTGCCTCGGGAGAACTACGAGCAGTACTTC CSVVPRENYEQYF
TRBJ1-2 many TRBV12-3/TRBV12-4 NA TGTGCCAGCAGTTTATCGGCCGGGCTTGGCTACACCTTC CASSLSAGLGYTF
TRBJ1-5 NA TRBV2 NA TGTGCCAGCAGTCGGACCCCACTTCAGCCCCAGCATTTT CASSRTPLQPQHF
TRBJ2-1 few TRBV9 NA TGTGCCAGCAGCGGAGGGGCAGCCGGCACGAGCTCCTACAATGAGCAGTTCTTC CASSGGAAGTSSYNEQFF
TRBJ1-3 many TRBV4-1 TRBD1 TGCGCCAGCAGCCAGGCCCAGGGGGAGGGAAACACCATATATTTT CASSQAQGEGNTIYF
TRBJ2-7 NA TRBV12-3/TRBV12-4 NA TGTGCCAGCAGTCTTGACGCTCCCTACGAGCAGTACTTC CASSLDAPYEQYF
TRBJ1-2 few TRBV2 NA TGTGCCAGCAGTGAAGCGAGGACAGCCATCTATGGCTACACCTTC CASSEARTAIYGYTF
TRBJ2-1 NA TRBV5-1 NA TGCGCCAGCAGCAGCCGGTTGAATGAGCAGTTCTTC CASSSRLNEQFF
TRBJ2-7 NA TRBV7-9 NA TGTGCCAGCAGCCCCTGGTCAGGGAGTGAAGAGCAGTACTTC CASSPWSGSEEQYF
TRBJ2-7 few TRBV5-6 NA TGTGCCAGCAGCTTTCAGGGTCTAGCGAAAGAGCAGTACTTC CASSFQGLAKEQYF
TRBJ2-7 NA TRBV4-2 NA TGTGCCAGCAGCCAGACCCCCACTGGCGGGGACGAGCAGTACTTC CASSQTPTGGDEQYF
TRBJ2-4 few TRBV2 TRBD2 TGTGCCAGCAGTGAAGGGTCTAGCGGGGAATTAAACATTCAGTACTTC CASSEGSSGELNIQYF
TRBJ2-7 few TRBV7-9 TRBD2 TGTGCCAGCAGCTTATCATGGGCGGGAGCAGCCCACGAGCAGTACTTC CASSLSWAGAAHEQYF
TRBJ2-1 few TRBV4-2 NA TGTGCCAGCAGCCAAGCACAGGGAGTAAGCAATGAGCAGTTCTTC CASSQAQGVSNEQFF
TRBJ2-7 NA TRBV19 TRBD1 TGTGCCAGTAGTATGGACACAGGGGCCTACGAGCAGTACTTC CASSMDTGAYEQYF
TRBJ1-4 NA TRBV20-1 NA TGCAGTGCTAGAGATATGGAGGGCGGAGTGACTAATGAAAAACTGTTTTTT CSARDMEGGVTNEKLFF
TRBJ2-3 many TRBV12-3/TRBV12-4 NA TGTGCCAGCAGTCCCCCCCTTAGCACAGATACGCAGTATTTT CASSPPLSTDTQYF
TRBJ2-1 NA TRBV5-1 TRBD1 TGCGCCAGCAGCCCTAGACAGGGGCTGGGAGATGAGCAGTTCTTC CASSPRQGLGDEQFF
TRBJ1-5 NA TRBV19 NA TGTGCCAGTAGTTTCTTGACAGTAGGTCAGCCCCAGCATTTT CASSFLTVGQPQHF
TRBJ2-5 many TRBV12-3/TRBV12-4 TRBD2 TGTGCCAGCAGTTTCGAACTAGCGTATCAAGAGACCCAGTACTTC CASSFELAYQETQYF
TRBJ2-5 many TRBV10-2 NA TGCGCCAGCAGTATTAGGGGGTCGGAGACCCAGTACTTC CASSIRGSETQYF
TRBJ2-3 few TRBV27 NA TGTGCCAGCAGTGCCTCTCAGGGTCCCGGCTTAGATACGCAGTATTTT CASSASQGPGLDTQYF
TRBJ2-3 few TRBV2 NA TGTGCCAGCAGTGAGGACACCTTTTTCACAGATACGCAGTATTTT CASSEDTFFTDTQYF
TRBJ2-5 NA TRBV6-5 TRBD1 TGTGCCAGCAGTTACCCCCCCGGACAGGGGGCCTGGACCCAGTACTTC CASSYPPGQGAWTQYF
TRBJ1-2 NA TRBV6-1 NA TGTGCCAGCAGTGAAGACAGGGCCTTGGGCGGCTACACCTTC CASSEDRALGGYTF
TRBJ1-4 few TRBV12-3/TRBV12-4 TRBD1 TGTGCCAGCAGCCCCGGGACAGGAACTAATGAAAAACTGTTTTTT CASSPGTGTNEKLFF
TRBJ2-1 few TRBV27 TRBD2 TGTGCCAGCAGTTTCATAGCGGGGGGGGACGGTGAGCAGTTCTTC CASSFIAGGDGEQFF
TRBJ2-2 NA TRBV6-1 NA TGTGCCAGTTCGACAGAGAACACCGGGGAGCTGTTTTTT CASSTENTGELFF
TRBJ2-7 NA TRBV6-5 NA TGTGCCAGCAGTTTCGAAAAGCAGGGACTCGAGCAGTACTTC CASSFEKQGLEQYF
TRBJ1-2 NA TRBV7-8 TRBD1 TGTGCCAGCAGTTCCGACAGGGGCGAAGGCTACACCTTC CASSSDRGEGYTF
TRBJ1-1 few TRBV12-5 NA TGTGCTAGTGGTAGAGGACAGACCACTGAAGCTTTCTTT CASGRGQTTEAFF
TRBJ2-5 NA TRBV3-1 TRBD2 TGTGCCAGCAGCGTACTGGGACTAGCACTGGAGACCCAGTACTTC CASSVLGLALETQYF
TRBJ2-3 NA TRBV5-1 TRBD2 TGCGCCAGCAGCCCTATCGGGGCGGGGGGGCCGACAGATACGCAGTATTTT CASSPIGAGGPTDTQYF
TRBJ2-3 NA TRBV15 NA TGTGCCACCAGCGGATACACAGATACGCAGTATTTT CATSGYTDTQYF
TRBJ2-7 few TRBV20-1 NA TGCAGTGCAAGACAGGGAGGGGTCCCCTACGAGCAGTACTTC CSARQGGVPYEQYF
TRBJ2-3 NA TRBV27 NA TGTGCCAGCAGTTTATATCCCGGGCAGGTCGAAACCGGGGAGGATACGCAGTATTTT CASSLYPGQVETGEDTQYF
TRBJ2-5 NA TRBV5-1 NA TGCGCCAGCAGCTTTTATAGACGTCAAGAGACCCAGTACTTC CASSFYRRQETQYF
TRBJ1-5 few TRBV6-2/TRBV6-3 NA TGTGCCAGCAGTAAAGGGAGACCTGAAACGGTTCAGCCCCAGCATTTT CASSKGRPETVQPQHF
TRBJ2-1 NA TRBV3-1 NA TGTGCCAGCAGCCTGAGTAAGTCAGGGGACAATGAGCAGTTCTTC CASSLSKSGDNEQFF
TRBJ2-5 many TRBV5-1 NA TGCGCCAGCAGATCGGACAGCCTTCAAGAGACCCAGTACTTC CASRSDSLQETQYF
TRBJ1-1 many TRBV20-1 TRBD1 TGCAGGGTATATGGGCAGGGGGAAATCACTGAAGCTTTCTTT CRVYGQGEITEAFF
TRBJ2-7 NA TRBV7-9 TRBD2 TGTGCCAGCAGCTCCGTCATGCCGCGGGAGGGGGCCTACGAGCAGTACTTC CASSSVMPREGAYEQYF
TRBJ2-7 many TRBV12-3/TRBV12-4 NA TGTGCCAGCAGTCTACAGGGTTACGAGCAGTACTTC CASSLQGYEQYF
TRBJ2-1 NA TRBV7-9 TRBD2 TGTGCCAGCAGCCTGGGACTAGCTCACAATGAGCAGTTCTTC CASSLGLAHNEQFF
TRBJ2-2 few TRBV11-2 NA TGTGCCAGCAGCTGGCTCGGGGAAAACACCGGGGAGCTGTTTTTT CASSWLGENTGELFF
TRBJ1-4 few TRBV4-1 NA TGCGCCAGCAGCCGGGCGGGCGGGGAAAAACTGTTTTTT CASSRAGGEKLFF